These 28 T cell receptor beta chains were sequenced from one sample in a study of monozygotic twins with inflammatory bowel disease. TCRdb reprocessed the 5' RACE reads and reports one entry per CDR3 protein, with no DNA. The sample includes about 210,000 distinct CDR3 sequences. Sequenced material: blood. These receptors were collected from a human donor with ulcerative colitis or Crohn's disease, or a healthy co-twin of an affected twin (not recorded which).

The chain uses TRBV14 and TRBJ2-1; TCRdb's D call of TRBD2 is untestable without DNA. Germline values: CDR1 SGHDN, CDR2 FVKESK. CDR3 length: 14 amino acids. The CDR3 loop is CASSQGGQNNEQFF.

The gene calls are TRBV20-1 and TRBJ2-1; TCRdb's D call, TRBD1, is unchecked because there is no DNA. The CDR3 is 12 residues long. Germline V CDR1 and CDR2: DFQATT, SNEGSKA (reference sequence). CDR3 sequence reads: CSAGTLGNELFF.

This sequence joins TRBV6-5 and TRBJ1-3. CDR1 and CDR2 from the germline V gene are MNHEY and SVGAGI. This CDR3 has 15 residues. CDR3 region: CASSYSTQSGNTIYF.

The chain is built from TRBV20-1 and TRBJ2-3; TCRdb names TRBD2, which stays unverified in the absence of DNA. Germline lookup yields CDR1 DFQATT and CDR2 SNEGSKA (reference sequence). This CDR3 is 15 amino acids long. The CDR3 region is CSARDSAAVTDTQYF.

This sequence joins TRBV5-4 and TRBJ2-7; TCRdb calls TRBD2, which cannot be checked without DNA. Germline assignment: CDR1 SGHNT and CDR2 YYREEE (reference sequence). The CDR3 is 19 residues long. Here the CDR3 reads CASSFSFLTVFGAHYEQYF.

The genes are TRBV19 and TRBJ1-5. CDR1 and CDR2 (germline): LNHDA, SQIVND (reference sequence). This CDR3 comprises 14 residues. CDR3: CASSNLRMYQPQHF.

This chain joins TRBV9 and TRBJ2-1; the TCRdb D gene call, TRBD2, has no DNA to confirm it. In germline, CDR1 is SGDLS, CDR2 YYNGEE. This CDR3 is 16 amino acids long. CDR3 protein: CASSVSGGTSYNEQFF.

The CDR3 sequence: CASSHSGLQETQYF. The V gene is TRBV3-1, the J gene TRBJ2-5; absent DNA, TCRdb's TRBD2 call cannot be checked. The CDR3 has 14 residues. From germline, CDR1 is LGHDT and CDR2 YNNKEL (reference sequence).

The rearrangement links TRBV20-1 to TRBJ2-1; with no DNA, the TCRdb D assignment of TRBD1 cannot be verified. From germline, CDR1 is DFQATT and CDR2 SNEGSKA (reference sequence). This CDR3 contains 12 residues. The CDR3 sequence: CSAQTGTNEQFF.

This chain connects TRBV5-1 to TRBJ2-1; there is no DNA to check the TCRdb D call of TRBD1. This CDR3 has 14 amino acids. CDR1 is SGHRS, CDR2 YFSETQ, per germline. Here the CDR3 reads CASSGTLSFNEQFF.

This chain links TRBV5-1 with TRBJ2-1; TCRdb's D call, TRBD1, is unchecked because there is no DNA. The length of the CDR3 is 15 residues. CDR1 SGHRS and CDR2 YFSETQ come from the germline V gene. The CDR3 loop is CASSSGTGVTNEQFF.

The rearrangement joins TRBV20-1 to TRBJ2-3; the D gene TCRdb calls, TRBD1, cannot be checked with no DNA. The CDR3 length is 17 residues. CDR1 is DFQATT and CDR2 is SNEGSKA in the germline V gene (reference sequence). The CDR3 protein is CSVENRDRRIGTDTQYF.

The chain links TRBV29-1 to TRBJ2-2; TCRdb's D call, TRBD1, is unchecked because there is no DNA. The germline gives CDR1 SQVTM, CDR2 ANQGSEA. The CDR3 runs to 14 residues. The CDR3 protein is CSVGRQGQTGELFF.

The chain carries TRBV7-9 and TRBJ1-4; there is no DNA to check the TCRdb D call of TRBD1. The germline V gene has CDR1 SEHNR and CDR2 FQNEAQ (reference sequence). The CDR3 extends over 17 amino acids. CDR3 region: CASSPRQGGMANEKLFF.

The CDR3: CASISGGWTEAFF. V and J are TRBV6-5 and TRBJ1-1; TCRdb names TRBD1, which stays unverified in the absence of DNA. The CDR3 spans 13 residues. Germline values: CDR1 MNHEY, CDR2 SVGAGI.

The chain uses TRBV6-5 and TRBJ1-1; the TCRdb D gene call, TRBD1, has no DNA to confirm it. This CDR3 comprises 15 residues. Germline assignment: CDR1 MNHEY and CDR2 SVGAGI. CDR3: CASSYGTFMNTEAFF.

This chain joins TRBV18 and TRBJ2-3. Germline V gene sequence: CDR1 KGHSH, CDR2 LQKENI. The CDR3 totals 13 residues. CDR3 sequence: CASSPSSPDTQYF.

The V and J genes are TRBV10-2 and TRBJ1-1; TCRdb outputs TRBD1, but without DNA this stays unchecked. The CDR3 consists of 15 residues. Germline V lookup: CDR1 WSHSY, CDR2 SAAADI. This CDR3 is CASSVTGVLNTEAFF.

The chain recombines TRBV7-8 with TRBJ1-1; the D call of TRBD1 rests on TCRdb alone, since no DNA is present to check it. CDR1 SGHVS and CDR2 FQNEAQ come from the germline V gene. The length of the CDR3 is 14 residues. CDR3 in amino acids: CASSFAGTWTEAFF.

The chain couples TRBV12-3 or TRBV12-4 to TRBJ2-5; with no DNA, the TCRdb D assignment of TRBD1 cannot be verified. This CDR3 region has 14 residues. The chain's CDR3 is CASSLAGGPETQYF.

V and J are TRBV5-1 and TRBJ1-5. CDR1 is SGHRS, CDR2 YFSETQ, per germline. This CDR3 is 16 amino acids long. The CDR3 region is CASSSGRGVSNQPQHF. The variable domain in full, with the rest retrieved from reference TRBV5-1 and TRBJ1-5, is KAGVTQTPRYLIKTRGQQVTLSCSPISGHRSVSWYQQTPGQGLQFLFEYFSETQRNKGNFPGRFSGRQFSNSRSEMNVSTLELGDSALYLCASSSGRGVSNQPQHFGDGTRLSIL.

The V and J genes are TRBV5-5 and TRBJ2-1. Germline-derived CDR1 and CDR2 are SGHKS and YYEKEE (reference sequence). This CDR3 has 13 residues. CDR3 loop: CASSLDKHNEQFF.

The chain has TRBV5-5 and TRBJ1-2; TCRdb names TRBD1, which stays unverified in the absence of DNA. Per the germline V gene, CDR1 is SGHKS and CDR2 is YYEKEE (reference sequence). This CDR3 is 16 amino acids long. The CDR3 sequence: CASSQPGGTVPYGYTF.

The J gene is TRBJ1-5, the V gene TRBV20-1; TCRdb proposes TRBD1, but this gene call is untestable without DNA. This CDR3 contains 13 residues. Germline V gives CDR1 DFQATT, CDR2 SNEGSKA (reference sequence). This chain's CDR3 is CSADGGGNQPQHF.

The chain recombines TRBV11-2 with TRBJ2-4; the D call from TCRdb, TRBD1, cannot be confirmed without DNA. The germline V gene encodes CDR1 SGHAT and CDR2 FQNNGV. The CDR3 contains 17 residues. This CDR3 is CASSLDSGGKGKNIQYF.

This CDR3 is CASSLVGASLNTEAFF. The V call is TRBV5-1, the J call TRBJ1-1; TCRdb names TRBD1, which stays unverified in the absence of DNA. CDR3 length: 16 amino acids. Germline loops: CDR1 SGHRS, CDR2 YFSETQ.

The genes are TRBV7-8 and TRBJ2-3. Germline V gene sequence: CDR1 SGHVS, CDR2 FQNEAQ. The CDR3 contains 13 residues. This CDR3 reads CASSLGQPDTQYF.

This chain's CDR3 is CASSSRPTYEQYF. The chain employs TRBV7-6 and TRBJ2-7. The germline V gene has CDR1 SGHVS and CDR2 FNYEAQ. CDR3 length: 13 residues.